This T cell receptor beta chain is from a study of human T cells and chemical hapten exposure. Study information: Upper-back patches of 0.01% DPC were read at 6 days. Study-wide results and caveats: Expanded TCRs produced significantly more large CDR3 similarity clusters than controls did.

Concerning this clonotype itself: The antigen remains undetermined.

Noted time point: patch test 3, about 24 weeks after DPC sensitization. Treatment given: therapeutic diphenylcyclopropenone sensitization with weekly scalp DPC. TCRdb analysed the RACE reads with MiXCR anew, one entry per CDR3 protein. The sample includes roughly 62,000 distinct CDR3 sequences, roughly 12% of them seen just once. Trimming pared 0 bases from V and 9 bases from J, leaving 9 bases between. There are 12 residues in the CDR3. From germline, CDR1 is SNHLY and CDR2 FYNNEI. This receptor was obtained from a man aged 25-45 years with alopecia areata. Some clones in this sample may be carry-over from other donors' samples. The gene calls are TRBV2 and TRBJ2-7, with no clear D. This specimen consisted of whole blood, obtained in connection with sensitization to the hapten diphenylcyclopropenone (DPC). The CDR3 is CASSEAWPRQYF. The CDR3 region has the DNA TGTGCCAGCAGTGAAGCCTGGCCTAGGCAGTACTTC.